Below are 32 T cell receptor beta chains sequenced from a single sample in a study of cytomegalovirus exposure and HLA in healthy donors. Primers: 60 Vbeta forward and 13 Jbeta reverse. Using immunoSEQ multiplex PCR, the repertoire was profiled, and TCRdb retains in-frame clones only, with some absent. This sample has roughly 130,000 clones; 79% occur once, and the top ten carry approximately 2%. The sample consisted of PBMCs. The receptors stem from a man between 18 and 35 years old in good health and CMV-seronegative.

The CDR3, as DNA: TGCGCCAGCAACATGACAGGGGTGACGAACACTGAAGCTTTCTTT. Protein product: CASNMTGVTNTEAFF. This chain joins TRBV5-1 and TRBJ1-1; 8 bases fit TRBD1. V trimming: 6 bases; J trimming: 1 base; junction bases outside the gene matches: 8. Germline V gives CDR1 SGHRS, CDR2 YFSETQ. The CDR3 loop spans 15 amino acids.

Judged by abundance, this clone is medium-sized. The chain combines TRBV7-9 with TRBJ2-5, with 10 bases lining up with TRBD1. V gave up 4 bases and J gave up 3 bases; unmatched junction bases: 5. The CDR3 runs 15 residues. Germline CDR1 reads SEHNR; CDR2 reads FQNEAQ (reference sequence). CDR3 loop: CASSSGQGGEETQYF. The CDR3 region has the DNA TGTGCCAGCAGCTCCGGACAGGGGGGGGAAGAGACCCAGTACTTC.

CDR3 sequence (DNA): TGTGCCAGCAGCTTAACATTCGGACATGGACAGGGGTTTTACGAGCAGTACTTC. It is translated as CASSLTFGHGQGFYEQYF. The chain has TRBV7-2 and TRBJ2-7; 9 bases are a match to TRBD1. With V trimmed by 2 bases and J by 4 bases, 15 bases remained unmatched. CDR1 and CDR2 (germline): SGHTA, FQGNSA. There are 18 residues in the CDR3.

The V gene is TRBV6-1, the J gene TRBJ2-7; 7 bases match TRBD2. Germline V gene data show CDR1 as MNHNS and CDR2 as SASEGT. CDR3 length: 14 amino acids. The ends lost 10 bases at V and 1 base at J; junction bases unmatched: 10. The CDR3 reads CATKWEGLSYEQYF. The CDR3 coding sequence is TGTGCCACTAAGTGGGAGGGACTTTCCTACGAGCAGTACTTC.

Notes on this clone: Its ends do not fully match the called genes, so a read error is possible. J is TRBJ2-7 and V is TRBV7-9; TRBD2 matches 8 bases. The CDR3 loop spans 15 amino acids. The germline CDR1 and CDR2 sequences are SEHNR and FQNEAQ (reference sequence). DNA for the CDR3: TGTTCCAGCAGCTTAGTTCCAGCGGGAGCAAACGAGCAGTACTTC. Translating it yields CSSSLVPAGANEQYF.

DNA for the CDR3: TGTGCCAGCAGCCAGACAGTGAACACTGAAGCTTTCTTT. The encoded protein is CASSQTVNTEAFF. This rearrangement joins TRBV11-3 to TRBJ1-1; possibly TRBD1 for D (5 bases). Germline values: CDR1 SGHNT, CDR2 YENEEA. V lost 5 bases, J lost 0 bases, and 7 bases lay in between. This CDR3 spans 13 amino acids.

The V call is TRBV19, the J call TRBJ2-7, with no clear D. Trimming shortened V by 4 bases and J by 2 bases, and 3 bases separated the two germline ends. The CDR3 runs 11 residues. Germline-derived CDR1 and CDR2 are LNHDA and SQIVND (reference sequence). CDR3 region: CASSSTYEQYF. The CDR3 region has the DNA TGTGCCAGTAGTAGTACCTACGAGCAGTACTTC.

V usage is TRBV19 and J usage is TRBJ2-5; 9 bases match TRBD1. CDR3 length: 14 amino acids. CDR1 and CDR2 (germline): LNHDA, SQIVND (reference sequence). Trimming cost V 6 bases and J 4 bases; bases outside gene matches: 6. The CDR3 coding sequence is TGTGCCAGTAGGAGTAGGGGACAGGGAGAGACCCAGTACTTC. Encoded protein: CASRSRGQGETQYF.

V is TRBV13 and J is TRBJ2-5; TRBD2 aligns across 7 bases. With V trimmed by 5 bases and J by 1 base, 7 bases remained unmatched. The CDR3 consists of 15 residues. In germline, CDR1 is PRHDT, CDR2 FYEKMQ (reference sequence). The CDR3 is CASSPYRLAQETQYF. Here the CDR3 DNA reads TGTGCCAGCAGCCCATACCGACTAGCCCAAGAGACCCAGTACTTC. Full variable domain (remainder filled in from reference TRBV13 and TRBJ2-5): AAGVIQSPRHLIKEKRETATLKCYPIPRHDTVYWYQQGPGQDPQFLISFYEKMQSDKGSIPDRFSAQQFSDYHSELNMSSLELGDSALYFCASSPYRLAQETQYFGPGTRLLVL.

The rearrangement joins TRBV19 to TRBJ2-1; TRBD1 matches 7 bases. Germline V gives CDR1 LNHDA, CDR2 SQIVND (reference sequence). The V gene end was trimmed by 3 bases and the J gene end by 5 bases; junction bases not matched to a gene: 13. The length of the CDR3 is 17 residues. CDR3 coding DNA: TGTGCCAGTAGTATGGAACAGGGGCTGGGACAAAACAATGAGCAGTTCTTC. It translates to CASSMEQGLGQNNEQFF.

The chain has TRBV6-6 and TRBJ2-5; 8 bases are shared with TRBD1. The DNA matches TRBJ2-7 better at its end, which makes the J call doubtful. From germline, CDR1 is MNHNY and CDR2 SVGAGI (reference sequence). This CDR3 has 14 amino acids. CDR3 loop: CASSYRDRYYEQYF. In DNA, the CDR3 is TGTGCCAGCAGTTACCGGGACAGGTACTACGAGCAGTACTTC.

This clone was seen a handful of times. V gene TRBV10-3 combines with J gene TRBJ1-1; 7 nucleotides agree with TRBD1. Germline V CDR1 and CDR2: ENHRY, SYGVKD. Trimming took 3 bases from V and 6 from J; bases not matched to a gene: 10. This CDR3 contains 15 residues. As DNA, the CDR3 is TGTGCCATCAGTGATTTAGGACAGGCCGTTGCTGAAGCTTTCTTT. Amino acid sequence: CAISDLGQAVAEAFF.

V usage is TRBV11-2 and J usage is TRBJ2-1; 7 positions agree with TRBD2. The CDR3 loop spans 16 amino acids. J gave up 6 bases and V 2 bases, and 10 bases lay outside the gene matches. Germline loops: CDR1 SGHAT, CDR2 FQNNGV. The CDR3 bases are TGTGCCAGCAGCTTAAGAGGCGGGGGAAGAATCAATGAGCAGTTCTTC. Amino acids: CASSLRGGGRINEQFF.

The chain's CDR3 is CASSQAQGVGQQPQHF. In nucleotides, the CDR3 is TGTGCCAGCAGCCAAGCACAGGGTGTAGGACAACAGCCCCAGCATTTT. The genes are TRBV4-2 and TRBJ1-5; maybe TRBD1 (6 bases). V lost 1 base to trimming and J lost 7 bases, with 17 bases between them. CDR3 size: 16 residues. The germline V gene has CDR1 LGHNA and CDR2 YNFKEQ.

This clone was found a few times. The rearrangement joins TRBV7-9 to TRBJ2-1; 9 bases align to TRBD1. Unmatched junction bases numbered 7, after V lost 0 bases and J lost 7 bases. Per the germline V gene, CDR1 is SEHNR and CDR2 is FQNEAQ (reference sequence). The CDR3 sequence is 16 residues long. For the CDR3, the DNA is TGTGCCAGCAGCTTAGCAAGGGACAGGGTAAGGAATGAGCAGTTCTTC. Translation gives CASSLARDRVRNEQFF.

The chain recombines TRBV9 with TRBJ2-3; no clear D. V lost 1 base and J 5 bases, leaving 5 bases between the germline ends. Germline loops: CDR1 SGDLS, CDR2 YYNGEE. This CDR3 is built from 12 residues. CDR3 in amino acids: CASSVQEDTQYF. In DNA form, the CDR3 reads TGTGCCAGCAGCGTACAGGAAGATACGCAGTATTTT.

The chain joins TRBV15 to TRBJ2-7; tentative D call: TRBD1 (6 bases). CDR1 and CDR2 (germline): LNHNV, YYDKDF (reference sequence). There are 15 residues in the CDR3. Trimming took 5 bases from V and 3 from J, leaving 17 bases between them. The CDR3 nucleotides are TGTGCCACCAGCCTGAAGGGGGAACCTAACTACGAGCAGTACTTC. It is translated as CATSLKGEPNYEQYF.

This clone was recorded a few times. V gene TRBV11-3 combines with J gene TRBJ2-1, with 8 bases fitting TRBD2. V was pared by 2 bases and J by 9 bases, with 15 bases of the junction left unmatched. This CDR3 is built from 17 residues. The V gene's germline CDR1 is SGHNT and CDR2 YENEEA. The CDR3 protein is CASSLIAGGVGVGEQFF. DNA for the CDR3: TGTGCCAGCAGCTTAATTGCGGGAGGTGTCGGGGTCGGTGAGCAGTTCTTC.

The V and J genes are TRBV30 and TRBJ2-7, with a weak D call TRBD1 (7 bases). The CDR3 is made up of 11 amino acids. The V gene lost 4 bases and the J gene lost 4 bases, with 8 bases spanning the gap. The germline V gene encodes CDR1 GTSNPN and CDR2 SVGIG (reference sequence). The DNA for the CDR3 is TGTGCCTGGACAGGGGGGTACGAGCAGTACTTC. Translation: CAWTGGYEQYF.

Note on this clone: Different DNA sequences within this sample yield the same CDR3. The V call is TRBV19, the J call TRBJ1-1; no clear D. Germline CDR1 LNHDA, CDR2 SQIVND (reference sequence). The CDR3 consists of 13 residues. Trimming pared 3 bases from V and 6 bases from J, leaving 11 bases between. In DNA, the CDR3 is TGTGCCAGTAGTATCCGGGAGTCGGCTGAAGCTTTCTTT. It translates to CASSIRESAEAFF.

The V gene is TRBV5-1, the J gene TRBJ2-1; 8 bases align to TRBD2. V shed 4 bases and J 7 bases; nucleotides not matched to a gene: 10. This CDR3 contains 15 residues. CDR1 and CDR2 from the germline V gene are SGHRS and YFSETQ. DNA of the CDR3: TGCGCCAGCAGCCCGGGACTAGGGGGAGGGAATGAGCAGTTCTTC. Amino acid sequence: CASSPGLGGGNEQFF.

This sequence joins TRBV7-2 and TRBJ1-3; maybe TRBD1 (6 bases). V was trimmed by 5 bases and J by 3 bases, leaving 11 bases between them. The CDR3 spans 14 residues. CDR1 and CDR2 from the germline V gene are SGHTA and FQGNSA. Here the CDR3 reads CASSAGDIGNTIYF. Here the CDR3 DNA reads TGTGCCAGCAGCGCCGGGGACATTGGAAACACCATATATTTT.

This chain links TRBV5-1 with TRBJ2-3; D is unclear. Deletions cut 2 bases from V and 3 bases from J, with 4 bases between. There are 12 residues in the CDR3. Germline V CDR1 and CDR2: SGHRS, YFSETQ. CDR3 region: CASSFPTDTQYF. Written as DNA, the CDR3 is TGCGCCAGCAGCTTTCCGACAGATACGCAGTATTTT.

The CDR3 DNA reads as TGTGCCACCAGCAGAGCGAAGGGCTCACAACAGAGGGGGACTGAAGCTTTCTTT. Encoded protein: CATSRAKGSQQRGTEAFF. The chain joins TRBV15 to TRBJ1-1, with D possibly matching TRBD1 (6 bases). Germline CDR1 is LNHNV and CDR2 is YYDKDF (reference sequence). V lost 1 base and J 5 bases, leaving 23 bases between the germline ends. The CDR3 extends over 18 amino acids.

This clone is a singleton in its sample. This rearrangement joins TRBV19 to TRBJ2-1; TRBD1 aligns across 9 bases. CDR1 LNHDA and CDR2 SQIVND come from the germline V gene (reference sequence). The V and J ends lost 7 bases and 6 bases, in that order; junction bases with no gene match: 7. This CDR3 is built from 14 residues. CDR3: CASTPGQGFNEQFF. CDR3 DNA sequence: TGTGCCAGTACCCCGGGACAGGGTTTCAATGAGCAGTTCTTC.

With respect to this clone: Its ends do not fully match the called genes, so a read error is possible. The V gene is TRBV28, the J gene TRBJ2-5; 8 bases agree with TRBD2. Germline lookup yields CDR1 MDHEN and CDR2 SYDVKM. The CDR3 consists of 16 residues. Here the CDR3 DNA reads TGTGCCAGCAGCCTTGCGGGAGCGGGAGTCCAAGTGACCCAGTACTTC. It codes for CASSLAGAGVQVTQYF.

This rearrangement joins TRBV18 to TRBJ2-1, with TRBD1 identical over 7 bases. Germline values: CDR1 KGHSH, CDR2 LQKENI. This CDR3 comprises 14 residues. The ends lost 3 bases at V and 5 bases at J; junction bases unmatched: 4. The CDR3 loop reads CASSPLGTDNEQFF. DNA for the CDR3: TGTGCCAGCTCACCTCTCGGGACAGACAATGAGCAGTTCTTC. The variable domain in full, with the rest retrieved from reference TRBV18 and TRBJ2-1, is NAGVMQNPRHLVRRRGQEARLRCSPMKGHSHVYWYRQLPEEGLKFMVYLQKENIIDESGMPKERFSAEFPKEGPSILRIQQVVRGDSAAYFCASSPLGTDNEQFFGPGTRLTVL.

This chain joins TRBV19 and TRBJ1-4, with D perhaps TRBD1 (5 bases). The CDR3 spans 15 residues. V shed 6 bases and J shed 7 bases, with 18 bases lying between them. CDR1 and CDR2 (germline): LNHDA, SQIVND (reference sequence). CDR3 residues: CASSKEGLGPEKLFF. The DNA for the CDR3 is TGTGCCAGTAGCAAGGAGGGACTCGGTCCTGAAAAACTGTTTTTT.

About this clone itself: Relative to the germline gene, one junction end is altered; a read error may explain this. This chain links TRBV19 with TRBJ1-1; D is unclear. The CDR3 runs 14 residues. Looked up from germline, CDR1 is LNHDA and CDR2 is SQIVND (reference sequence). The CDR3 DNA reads TGTGCCAGTAGTCTCGCGACAATGAACAGTGAAGCTTTCTTT. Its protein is CASSLATMNSEAFF.

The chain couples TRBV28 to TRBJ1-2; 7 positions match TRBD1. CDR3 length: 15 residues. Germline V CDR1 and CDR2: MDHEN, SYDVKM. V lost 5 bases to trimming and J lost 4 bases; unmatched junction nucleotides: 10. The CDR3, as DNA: TGTGCCAGCAGTAGCCGGGACAGTCTCCTCTATGGCTACACCTTC. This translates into CASSSRDSLLYGYTF.

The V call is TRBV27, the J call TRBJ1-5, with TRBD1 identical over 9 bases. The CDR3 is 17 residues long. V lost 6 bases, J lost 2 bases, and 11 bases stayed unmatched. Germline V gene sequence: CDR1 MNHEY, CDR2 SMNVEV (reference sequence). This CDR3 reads CASSPAGTGSGNQPQHF. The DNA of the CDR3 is TGTGCCAGCAGCCCAGCCGGGACAGGGAGTGGCAATCAGCCCCAGCATTTT.

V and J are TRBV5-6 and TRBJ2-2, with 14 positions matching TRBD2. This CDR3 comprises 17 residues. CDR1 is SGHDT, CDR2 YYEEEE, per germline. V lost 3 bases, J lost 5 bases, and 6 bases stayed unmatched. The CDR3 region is CASSSHGLAGGTGELFF. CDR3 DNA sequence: TGTGCCAGCAGCTCCCATGGACTAGCGGGAGGAACCGGGGAGCTGTTTTTT.